These T cell receptor beta chains were read from a single sample in a study of blood T cell repertoires in COVID-19. Only in-frame clones appear in the TCRdb table, and some are missing; sequencing was by immunoSEQ multiplex PCR. The sample holds 200,000 to 250,000 clones, more than 75% seen once. The specimen was peripheral blood. The receptors were sampled from a woman aged 40 to 50 with acute or convalescent COVID-19. Both conserved end residues are part of each CDR3. The order of the fields is V gene, clone size, D gene, J gene, CDR3 DNA, CDR3 protein. D genes are given only for firm matches. Clone size is stated in some rows and not others, as once, few, many or a class when expanded.

TRBV11-2	.	.	TRBJ1-2	TGTGCCAGCAGCACCTCTACAAACCAGGGGTATGGCTACACCTTC	CASSTSTNQGYGYTF
TRBV11-1	.	.	TRBJ2-1	TGTGCCAGCAGCTTATCCGGCGGGGTCGATGAGCAGTTCTTC	CASSLSGGVDEQFF
TRBV19	.	TRBD2	TRBJ2-7	TGTGCCAGTCCCCGGTTAGCGGGGGGGCTCATACTCGAGCAGTACTTC	CASPRLAGGLILEQYF
TRBV5-5	.	TRBD2	TRBJ2-7	TGTGCCAGCAGGCCAAAGAACGGGGGGGCCTCCTACGAGCAGTACTTC	CASRPKNGGASYEQYF
TRBV11-2	.	TRBD2	TRBJ2-1	TGTGCCAGCAGCTCGAGCGGGGGCAGTTACAATGAGCAGTTCTTC	CASSSSGGSYNEQFF
TRBV11-2	.	.	TRBJ2-7	TGTGCCAGCAGCTTAGGGGACATATACGAGCAGTACTTC	CASSLGDIYEQYF
TRBV3-1/TRBV3-2	.	TRBD1	TRBJ1-5	TGTGCCAGCAGCCAAGATCGGGTGGGACAGGGCAATCAGCCCCAGCATTTT	CASSQDRVGQGNQPQHF
TRBV3-1/TRBV3-2	.	TRBD1	TRBJ2-3	TGTGCCAGCAGCCAGGGGGACAGGGATACGCAGTATTTT	CASSQGDRDTQYF
TRBV9	.	TRBD2	TRBJ2-2	TGTGCCAGCAGCGTTAGCGGGGGTCCGAACACCGGGGAGCTGTTTTTT	CASSVSGGPNTGELFF
TRBV24-1	.	TRBD2	TRBJ2-7	TGTGCCCTTCCGGCGAAAAGCGGGGGGGCGGGGGAGCAGTACTTC	CALPAKSGGAGEQYF
TRBV29-1	.	.	TRBJ2-3	TGCAGCGTTGAAGATCCGGGGAATACGCAGTATTTT	CSVEDPGNTQYF
TRBV3-1/TRBV3-2	.	TRBD1	TRBJ2-5	TGTGCCAGCAGCCAAGCCCCTTGGACAGGGGTCGGAGAGACCCAGTACTTC	CASSQAPWTGVGETQYF
TRBV11-2	.	TRBD1	TRBJ2-1	TGTGCCAGCAGAATTAGGACAGGGGCCTACAATGAGCAGTTCTTC	CASRIRTGAYNEQFF
TRBV5-1	.	TRBD1	TRBJ1-4	TGCGCCAGCAGCTTGGGAACCCGGACAGGGGGCAATGAAAAACTGTTTTTT	CASSLGTRTGGNEKLFF
TRBV6-1	.	TRBD1	TRBJ2-7	TGTGCCAGCAGTGACGTGAGGGGGCGAGGGGCCTACGAGCAGTACTTC	CASSDVRGRGAYEQYF
TRBV5-6	.	TRBD1	TRBJ1-3	TGTGCCAGCAGCTTCAGGGGGTATGGAAACACCATATATTTT	CASSFRGYGNTIYF
TRBV25-1	once	TRBD1	TRBJ1-1	TGTGCCAGCGGAGGGGACAGGGTGAACACTGAAGCTTTCTTT	CASGGDRVNTEAFF
TRBV7-8	.	TRBD1	TRBJ1-3	TGTGCCAGCAGCTCGGGACAGGCCTACTCTGGAAACACCATATATTTT	CASSSGQAYSGNTIYF
TRBV7-2	.	.	TRBJ2-7	TGTGCCAGCAGCTTAGAAGCGGGTAGCTCCTACGAGCAGTACTTC	CASSLEAGSSYEQYF
TRBV7-8	.	TRBD2	TRBJ2-2	TGTGCCAGCAGACCAAGCGGGGTTGTCGGGGAGCTGTTTTTT	CASRPSGVVGELFF
TRBV6-6	once	TRBD2	TRBJ2-1	TGTGCCAGCAGCCTAGCGGGAGGGGCTTACAATGAGCAGTTCTTC	CASSLAGGAYNEQFF
TRBV6-5	few	.	TRBJ2-7	TGTGCCAGCAGAGCCGGACTCACCTCCTACGAGCAGTACTTC	CASRAGLTSYEQYF
TRBV14	.	.	TRBJ2-1	TGTGCCAGCAGCCAATATGAGGGAGGTGAGCAGTTCTTC	CASSQYEGGEQFF
TRBV30	.	.	TRBJ1-4	TGTGCTTCGGGGGGGGGCAACCGAAATGAAAAACTGTTTTTT	CASGGGNRNEKLFF
TRBV24-1	few	TRBD1	TRBJ2-7	TGTGCCACCAGCCCCCGGGACAGGGGGTCACCCTACGAGCAGTACTTC	CATSPRDRGSPYEQYF
TRBV15	.	.	TRBJ2-5	TGTGCCACCAGAATAAAACAGGGAGAGACCCAGTACTTC	CATRIKQGETQYF
TRBV5-1	.	.	TRBJ2-7	TGCGCCAGCAGCCTGGGGCTAGTGCCACGAAACTCCTACGAGCAGTACTTC	CASSLGLVPRNSYEQYF
TRBV4-1	.	TRBD1	TRBJ2-1	TGCGCCAGCAGCCTAGCCGGGACAGAGGTCTACCGGGAGCAGTTCTTC	CASSLAGTEVYREQFF
TRBV7-6	.	TRBD2	TRBJ2-2	TGTGCCAGCAGCTTAGGCGGGGGGAACACCGGGGAGCTGTTTTTT	CASSLGGGNTGELFF